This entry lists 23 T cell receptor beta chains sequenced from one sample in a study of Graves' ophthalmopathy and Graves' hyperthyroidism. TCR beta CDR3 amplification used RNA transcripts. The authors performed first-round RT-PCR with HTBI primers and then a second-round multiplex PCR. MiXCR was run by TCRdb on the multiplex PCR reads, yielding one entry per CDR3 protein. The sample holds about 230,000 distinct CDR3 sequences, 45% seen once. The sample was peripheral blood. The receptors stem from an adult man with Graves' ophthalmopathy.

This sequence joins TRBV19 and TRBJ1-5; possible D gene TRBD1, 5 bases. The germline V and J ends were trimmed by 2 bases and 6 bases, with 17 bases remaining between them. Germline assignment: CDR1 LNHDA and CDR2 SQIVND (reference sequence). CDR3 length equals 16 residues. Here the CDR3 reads CASSINPGASVQPQHF. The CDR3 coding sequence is TGTGCCAGTAGTATAAACCCCGGGGCTTCGGTTCAGCCCCAGCATTTT.

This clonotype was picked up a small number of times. CDR3 sequence (DNA): TGCAGCGTCGAGATCGGGTCCCCCTACGAGCAGTACTTC. Translated: CSVEIGSPYEQYF. The rearrangement joins TRBV29-1 to TRBJ2-7; D is ambiguous. Germline V gene data show CDR1 as SQVTM and CDR2 as ANQGSEA. CDR3 length equals 13 residues. The V end was cut by 6 bases, the J end by 2 bases, with 14 bases between.

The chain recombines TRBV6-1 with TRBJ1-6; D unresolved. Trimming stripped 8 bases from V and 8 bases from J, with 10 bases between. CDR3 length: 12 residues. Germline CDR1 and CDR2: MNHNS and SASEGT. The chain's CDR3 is CASFEPDSPLHF. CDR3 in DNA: TGTGCCAGCTTCGAGCCAGATTCACCCCTCCACTTT.

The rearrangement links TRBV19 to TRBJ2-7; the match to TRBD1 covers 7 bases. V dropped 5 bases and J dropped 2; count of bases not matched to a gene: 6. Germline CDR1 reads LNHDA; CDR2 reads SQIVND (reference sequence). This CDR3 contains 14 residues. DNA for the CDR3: TGTGCCAGTAGTCCCTGGACAGGTGCCTACGAGCAGTACTTC. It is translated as CASSPWTGAYEQYF.

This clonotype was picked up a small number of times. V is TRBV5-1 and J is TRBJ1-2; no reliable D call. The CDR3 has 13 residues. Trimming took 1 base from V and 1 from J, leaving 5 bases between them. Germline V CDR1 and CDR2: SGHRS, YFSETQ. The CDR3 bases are TGCGCCAGCAGCTTGAAGGATAACTATGGCTACACCTTC. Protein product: CASSLKDNYGYTF.

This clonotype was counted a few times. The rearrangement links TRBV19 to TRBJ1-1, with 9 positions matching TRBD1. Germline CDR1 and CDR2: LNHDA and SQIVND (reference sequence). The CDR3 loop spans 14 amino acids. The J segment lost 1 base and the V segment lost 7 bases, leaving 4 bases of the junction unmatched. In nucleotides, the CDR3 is TGTGCCAGTACCACGGACAGGGGGAACACTGAAGCTTTCTTT. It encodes CASTTDRGNTEAFF.

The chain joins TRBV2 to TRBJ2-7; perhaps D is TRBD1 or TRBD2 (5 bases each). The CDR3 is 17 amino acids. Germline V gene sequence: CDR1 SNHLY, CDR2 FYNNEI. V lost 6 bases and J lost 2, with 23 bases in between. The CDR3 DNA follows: TGTGCCAGCAGCCCCACGCTGCTGGGGGAACCGACCTACGAGCAGTACTTC. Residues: CASSPTLLGEPTYEQYF.

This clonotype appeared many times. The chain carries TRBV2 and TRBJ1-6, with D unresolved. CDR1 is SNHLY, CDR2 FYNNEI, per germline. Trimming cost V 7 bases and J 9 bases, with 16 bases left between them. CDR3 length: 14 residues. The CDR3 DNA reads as TGTGCCAGCATAGGTGGTCAAGCCTCTTCACCCCTCCACTTT. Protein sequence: CASIGGQASSPLHF.

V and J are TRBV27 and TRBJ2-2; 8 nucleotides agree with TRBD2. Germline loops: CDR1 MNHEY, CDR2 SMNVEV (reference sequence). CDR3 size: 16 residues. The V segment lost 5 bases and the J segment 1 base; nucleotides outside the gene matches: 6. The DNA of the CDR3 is TGTGCCAGCAGTCCCTTACTAGCGGTGAACACCGGGGAGCTGTTTTTT. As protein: CASSPLLAVNTGELFF.

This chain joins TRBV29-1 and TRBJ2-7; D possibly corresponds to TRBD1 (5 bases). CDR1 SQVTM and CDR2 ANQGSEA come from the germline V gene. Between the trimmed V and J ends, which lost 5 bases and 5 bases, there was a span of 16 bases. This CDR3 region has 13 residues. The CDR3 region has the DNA TGCAGCGTTCAGGGTTCCCCAAGCGACGAGCAGTACTTC. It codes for CSVQGSPSDEQYF.

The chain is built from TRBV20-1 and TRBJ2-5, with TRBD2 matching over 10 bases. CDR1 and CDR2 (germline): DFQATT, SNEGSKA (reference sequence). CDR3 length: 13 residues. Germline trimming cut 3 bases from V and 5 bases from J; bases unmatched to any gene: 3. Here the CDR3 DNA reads TGCAGTGCTAGGGGACTAGCGAGGGAGACCCAGTACTTC. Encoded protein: CSARGLARETQYF.

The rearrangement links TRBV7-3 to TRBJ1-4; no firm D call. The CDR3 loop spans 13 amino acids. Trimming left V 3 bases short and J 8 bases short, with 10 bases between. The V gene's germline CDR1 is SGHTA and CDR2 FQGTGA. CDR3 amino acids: CASSLVPGEKLFF. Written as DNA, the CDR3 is TGTGCCAGCAGCTTGGTTCCGGGGGAAAAACTGTTTTTT.

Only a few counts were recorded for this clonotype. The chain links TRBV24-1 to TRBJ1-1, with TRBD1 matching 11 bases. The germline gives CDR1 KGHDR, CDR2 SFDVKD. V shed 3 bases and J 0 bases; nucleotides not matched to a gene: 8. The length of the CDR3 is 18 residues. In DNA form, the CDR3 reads TGTGCCACCAGTGATACCCCGGGACAGGGGGAACTGAACACTGAAGCTTTCTTT. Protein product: CATSDTPGQGELNTEAFF.

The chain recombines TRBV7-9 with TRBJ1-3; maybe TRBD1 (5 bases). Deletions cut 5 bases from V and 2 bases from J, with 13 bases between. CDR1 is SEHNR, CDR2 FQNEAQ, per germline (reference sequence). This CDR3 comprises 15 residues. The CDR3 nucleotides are TGTGCCAGCAGCAGAGGGGCGGTGGCTGGAAACACCATATATTTT. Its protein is CASSRGAVAGNTIYF.

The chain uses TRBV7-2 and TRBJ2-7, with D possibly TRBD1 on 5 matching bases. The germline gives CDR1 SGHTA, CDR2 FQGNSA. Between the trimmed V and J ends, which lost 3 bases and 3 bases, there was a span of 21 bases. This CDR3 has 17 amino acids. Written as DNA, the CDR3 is TGTGCCAGCAGCTTCAATATCCCACCGGCAGGGCTCTACGAGCAGTACTTC. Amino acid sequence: CASSFNIPPAGLYEQYF.

The CDR3 DNA sequence: TGTGCCAGTAGTATAGGGGGGGGCAGGGGTAATTCGCAGCCCCAGCATTTT. It is translated as CASSIGGGRGNSQPQHF. The rearrangement links TRBV19 to TRBJ1-5; the D gene is possibly TRBD1 (6 bases). The CDR3 spans 17 residues. Germline CDR1 LNHDA, CDR2 SQIVND (reference sequence). Trimming stripped 1 base from V and 7 bases from J, with 20 bases between.

CDR3 sequence reads: CASSTSGGQETQYF. The CDR3 bases are TGTGCCAGCAGCACGAGCGGGGGACAAGAGACCCAGTACTTC. V usage is TRBV5-5 and J usage is TRBJ2-5, with 8 bases lining up with TRBD2. The CDR3 spans 14 residues. Germline CDR1 reads SGHKS; CDR2 reads YYEKEE (reference sequence). The V gene end was trimmed by 4 bases and the J gene end by 2 bases; junction bases not matched to a gene: 4. The full variable domain, its missing parts supplied by reference TRBV5-5 and TRBJ2-5, is DAGVTQSPTHLIKTRGQQVTLRCSPISGHKSVSWYQQVLGQGPQFIFQYYEKEERGRGNFPDRFSARQFPNYSSELNVNALLLGDSALYLCASSTSGGQETQYFGPGTRLLVL.

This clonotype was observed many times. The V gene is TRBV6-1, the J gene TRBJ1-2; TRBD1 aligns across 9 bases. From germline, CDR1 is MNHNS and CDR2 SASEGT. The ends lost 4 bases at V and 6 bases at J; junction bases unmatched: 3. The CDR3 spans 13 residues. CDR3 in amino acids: CASSVRDRDGYTF. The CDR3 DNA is TGTGCCAGCAGTGTCCGGGACAGGGATGGCTACACCTTC.

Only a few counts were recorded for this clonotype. DNA of the CDR3: TGTGCCAGCAGCTTGTTGGGTAACACCGGGGAGCTGTTTTTT. Encoded protein: CASSLLGNTGELFF. This rearrangement joins TRBV7-9 to TRBJ2-2; D uncertain. V gave up 3 bases and J gave up 2 bases, with 7 bases separating them. The CDR3 covers 14 residues. Germline V gives CDR1 SEHNR, CDR2 FQNEAQ (reference sequence).

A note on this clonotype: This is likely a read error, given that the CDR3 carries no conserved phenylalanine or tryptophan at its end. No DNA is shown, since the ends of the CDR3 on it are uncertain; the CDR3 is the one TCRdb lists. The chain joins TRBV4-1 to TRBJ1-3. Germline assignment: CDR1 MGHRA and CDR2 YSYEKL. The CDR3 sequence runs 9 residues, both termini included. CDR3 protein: CASSQDRGP.

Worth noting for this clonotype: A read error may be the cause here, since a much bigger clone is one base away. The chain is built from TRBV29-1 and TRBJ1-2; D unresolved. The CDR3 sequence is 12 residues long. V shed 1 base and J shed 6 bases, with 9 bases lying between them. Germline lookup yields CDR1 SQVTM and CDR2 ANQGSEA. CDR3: CSVEGDGDGYTF. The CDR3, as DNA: TGCAGCGTTGAAGGTGACGGAGATGGCTACACCTTC.

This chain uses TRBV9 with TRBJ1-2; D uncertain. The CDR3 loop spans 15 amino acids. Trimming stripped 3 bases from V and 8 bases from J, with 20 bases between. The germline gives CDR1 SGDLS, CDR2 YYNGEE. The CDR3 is CASSARSGRVRGYTF. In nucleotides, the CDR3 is TGTGCCAGCAGCGCCCGGTCGGGGAGGGTCCGAGGCTACACCTTC.

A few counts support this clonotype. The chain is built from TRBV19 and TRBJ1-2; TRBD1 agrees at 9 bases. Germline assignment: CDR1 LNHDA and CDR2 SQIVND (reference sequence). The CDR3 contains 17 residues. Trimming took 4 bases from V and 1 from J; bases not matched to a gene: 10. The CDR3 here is CASSTALGQGRNYGYTF. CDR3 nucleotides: TGTGCCAGTAGTACTGCGCTCGGACAGGGGCGTAACTATGGCTACACCTTC.